This T cell receptor beta chain is from a study of cytomegalovirus exposure and HLA in healthy donors. Whole-study findings and limits: An analysis done earlier found most TCR beta V segments productive about 87% or about 30% of the time.

It was with 60 Vbeta and 13 Jbeta primers that the PCR ran. Some clones are missing from TCRdb's copy, which holds only in-frame ones; the method was immunoSEQ multiplex PCR. The sample yields 80,000 to 130,000 clones, under 80% seen once. In germline, CDR1 is SGHNT, CDR2 YYREEE (reference sequence). The CDR3 extends over 14 amino acids. Germline trimming cut 7 bases from V and 5 bases from J; bases unmatched to any gene: 9. A few counts support this clone. What it binds is not known. The chain couples TRBV5-4 to TRBJ2-1, with 7 bases aligning to TRBD1. Sequenced input: PBMCs. The sequence was obtained from a woman between 50 and 59 years old in good health and CMV-seropositive. This CDR3 reads CASGDRVWDNEQFF. The CDR3 region has the DNA TGTGCCAGCGGCGACAGGGTGTGGGACAATGAGCAGTTCTTC.